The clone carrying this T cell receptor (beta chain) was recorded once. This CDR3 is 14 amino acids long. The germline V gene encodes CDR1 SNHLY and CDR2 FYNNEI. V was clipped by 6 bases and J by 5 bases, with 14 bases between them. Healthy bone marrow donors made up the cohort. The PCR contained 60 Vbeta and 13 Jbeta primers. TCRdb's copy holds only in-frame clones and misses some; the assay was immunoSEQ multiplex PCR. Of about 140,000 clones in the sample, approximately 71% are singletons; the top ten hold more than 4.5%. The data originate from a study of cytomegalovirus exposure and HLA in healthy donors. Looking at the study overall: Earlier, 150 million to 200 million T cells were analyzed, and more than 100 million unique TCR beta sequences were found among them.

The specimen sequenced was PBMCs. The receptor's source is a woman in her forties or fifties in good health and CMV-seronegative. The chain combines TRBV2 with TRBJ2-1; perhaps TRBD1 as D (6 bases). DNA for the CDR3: TGTGCCAGCAGAACTCCCACAGGGAACAATGAGCAGTTCTTC. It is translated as CASRTPTGNNEQFF.